What follows are 13 T cell receptor beta chains derived from one specimen sequenced in a study of graft-versus-host responses after intestinal transplantation. Clones were sequenced by immunoSEQ multiplex PCR, and TCRdb holds only the in-frame ones, with some missing. The sample records about 21,000 clones, 89% being singletons. Sequenced material: PBMCs, taken just over 64 days after intestinal transplantation. These receptors were collected from a human patient who received an intestinal transplant, so some T cells may come from the graft donor.

This rearrangement joins TRBV20-1 to TRBJ1-1, with D hard to call. Trimming shortened V by 1 base and J by 6 bases, and 6 bases separated the two germline ends. CDR1 DFQATT and CDR2 SNEGSKA come from the germline V gene (reference sequence). The CDR3 runs 11 residues. The CDR3 nucleotides read TGCAGTGCTAGAGGCTTTGCTGAAGCTTTCTTT. It is translated as CSARGFAEAFF.

The rearrangement joins TRBV5-6 to TRBJ2-2, with D perhaps given as TRBD1 or TRBD2 (6 bases each). V lost 7 bases to trimming and J lost 3 bases, with 16 bases between them. The CDR3 loop spans 15 amino acids. Germline V gives CDR1 SGHDT, CDR2 YYEEEE. DNA of the CDR3: TGTGCCAGCGGGGTTGGGGGGCCGTACACCGGGGAGCTGTTTTTT. It yields the protein CASGVGGPYTGELFF.

The CDR3 sequence: CASSLLGLWGYTF. The CDR3 DNA reads TGCGCCAGCAGCTTGCTGGGACTTTGGGGCTACACCTTC. The V call is TRBV5-1, the J call TRBJ1-2; D perhaps matches TRBD1 (5 bases). Deletions cut 1 base from V and 8 bases from J, with 12 bases between. In germline, CDR1 is SGHRS, CDR2 YFSETQ. There are 13 residues in the CDR3. The whole variable domain, remainder taken from reference TRBV5-1 and TRBJ1-2, is KAGVTQTPRYLIKTRGQQVTLSCSPISGHRSVSWYQQTPGQGLQFLFEYFSETQRNKGNFPGRFSGRQFSNSRSEMNVSTLELGDSALYLCASSLLGLWGYTFGSGTRLTVV.

Only one count was recorded for this clone. CDR3 DNA sequence: TGTGCCACCAGCAGAGGCGGATCCAGGGCGGGCACTGAAGCTTTCTTT. Protein product: CATSRGGSRAGTEAFF. The rearrangement uses TRBV15 and TRBJ1-1; D perhaps matches TRBD1 (5 bases). The CDR3 is made up of 16 amino acids. Trimming pared 1 base from V and 4 bases from J, leaving 16 bases between. From germline, CDR1 is LNHNV and CDR2 YYDKDF (reference sequence).

This rearrangement joins TRBV19 to TRBJ1-2; D is possibly TRBD1 (6 bases). V shed 9 bases and J shed 0 bases, with 17 bases lying between them. Germline V gene data show CDR1 as LNHDA and CDR2 as SQIVND (reference sequence). The CDR3 has 15 residues. CDR3 amino acids: CASQTYRETNYGYTF. CDR3 nucleotides: TGTGCCAGCCAAACCTACAGGGAAACTAACTATGGCTACACCTTC. Full variable domain (rest looked up from reference TRBV19 and TRBJ1-2): DGGITQSPKYLFRKEGQNVTLSCEQNLNHDAMYWYRQDPGQGLRLIYYSQIVNDFQKGDIAEGYSVSREKKESFPLTVTSAQKNPTAFYLCASQTYRETNYGYTFGSGTRLTVV.

This clone was observed a single time. The rearrangement uses TRBV2 and TRBJ1-1, with 11 bases lining up with TRBD1. Germline CDR1 is SNHLY and CDR2 is FYNNEI. This CDR3 is built from 14 residues. V gave up 8 bases and J gave up 4 bases; unmatched junction bases: 6. The CDR3 DNA sequence: TGTGCCAGCTGCGCCGGGACAGGGGGCACTGAAGCTTTCTTT. It codes for CASCAGTGGTEAFF.

CDR3 sequence (DNA): TGTGCCACCCACCAGGGGCAGACTGAAGCTTTCTTT. It specifies CATHQGQTEAFF. The J gene is TRBJ1-1, the V gene TRBV11-2, with a weak D call TRBD1 (6 bases). This CDR3 has 12 residues. The germline gives CDR1 SGHAT, CDR2 FQNNGV. The V end was cut by 10 bases, the J end by 5 bases, with 14 bases between.

The V gene is TRBV10-3, the J gene TRBJ2-7; a weak D match, TRBD2 (8 bases). The CDR3 is 15 amino acids. The V and J ends lost 4 bases and 2 bases respectively, with 15 bases between them. Per germline, CDR1 ENHRY and CDR2 SYGVKD. CDR3 in DNA: TGTGCCATCAGTGCGGGAGGGGGCGCGACCTACGAGCAGTACTTC. As protein: CAISAGGGATYEQYF.

This clone turned up a few times. The rearrangement joins TRBV14 to TRBJ2-7; TRBD1 aligns across 7 bases. The CDR3 sequence is 15 residues long. Trimming took 1 base from V and 0 from J; bases not matched to a gene: 3. Looked up from germline, CDR1 is SGHDN and CDR2 is FVKESK. The CDR3 DNA reads TGTGCCAGCAGCCAAGGGACAGGCTTCTCCTACGAGCAGTACTTC. Translation: CASSQGTGFSYEQYF.

The CDR3 reads CASSFDRGEYEQYF. The CDR3 nucleotides read TGTGCCAGCAGCTTCGACAGGGGGGAGTACGAGCAGTACTTC. The rearrangement uses TRBV7-8 and TRBJ2-7, with 9 bases lining up with TRBD1. CDR3 length: 14 amino acids. Germline V gene lookup returns CDR1 SGHVS and CDR2 FQNEAQ. The J segment lost 4 bases and the V segment lost 3 bases, leaving 4 bases of the junction unmatched.

To note about this clone: The limits of the CDR3 on the DNA are not certain, so only TCRdb's listed CDR3 is given. V gene TRBV21-1 combines with J gene TRBJ2-7; TRBD1, the table's D call, lacks a check against the DNA. TRBV21-1 is tagged as a pseudogene. Including both end residues, the CDR3 is 19 amino acids long. CDR3 sequence reads: CASSKGWGQGAFGSYEQYF.

The genes are TRBV7-9 and TRBJ2-2; no reliable D call. The germline V gene encodes CDR1 SEHNR and CDR2 FQNEAQ (reference sequence). The CDR3 totals 16 residues. V dropped 2 bases and J dropped 6 bases, with 16 bases sitting between them. The CDR3 reads CASSLTEISSPGELFF. In DNA form, the CDR3 reads TGTGCCAGCAGCTTAACCGAGATATCCAGTCCCGGGGAGCTGTTTTTT.

V usage is TRBV19 and J usage is TRBJ1-2, with 10 bases fitting TRBD1. After removal of 3 bases from V and 5 bases from J, the junction contained 0 bases not matched to a gene. Germline V gene data show CDR1 as LNHDA and CDR2 as SQIVND (reference sequence). CDR3 length: 13 amino acids. The chain's CDR3 is CASSMGQGYGYTF. In nucleotides, the CDR3 is TGTGCCAGTAGTATGGGACAGGGGTATGGCTACACCTTC.